The subject of this entry is one T cell receptor (beta chain). Its antigen remains unidentified. Germline V gene data show CDR1 as SGHDN and CDR2 as FVKESK. The CDR3 contains 15 residues. TCRdb re-analyzed the 5' RACE reads; it lists each CDR3 protein once, without DNA. The listing records approximately 400,000 distinct CDR3 sequences. The sample belongs to a study of monozygotic twins with inflammatory bowel disease. Broader study findings: Clonotypes shared with others were fewer in IBD patients than in healthy twins, especially with disease activity. On the inverse Simpson index, IBD patients scored lower for TCRbeta diversity than healthy co-twins.

This receptor was identified in a human donor with ulcerative colitis or Crohn's disease, or a healthy co-twin of an affected twin (not recorded which). The chain recombines TRBV14 with TRBJ1-3; without DNA, the TCRdb call of TRBD1 cannot be checked. Input material: blood. The CDR3 sequence is CASSQLDRVGNTIYF.